This T cell receptor (beta chain) was identified in a study of graft-versus-host responses after intestinal transplantation. Study details: Recipients obtained multivisceral, liver-intestinal, or isolated intestinal transplants.

Concerning this clone: The antigen remains unidentified.

Produced via immunoSEQ multiplex PCR; TCRdb's table is partial and in-frame only. The sample lists about 120,000 clones; 85% to 95% were seen once. The CDR3 is 17 amino acids. Germline CDR1 and CDR2: SGHDT and YYEEEE. With V trimmed by 4 bases and J by 7 bases, 12 bases remained unmatched. The sample consisted of unstimulated CD8+ T cells sorted from spleen or lymph node cells, taken before transplant. The TCR originated in a human donor who was the organ donor for an intestinal transplant. The chain is built from TRBV5-6 and TRBJ2-2; 11 nucleotides match TRBD2. DNA for the CDR3: TGTGCCAGCAGCCCAATGACTAGCGGGATTCTTGGCGGGGAGCTGTTTTTT. Translation gives CASSPMTSGILGGELFF. Filled out from reference TRBV5-6 and TRBJ2-2, the complete variable domain reads DAGVTQSPTHLIKTRGQQVTLRCSPKSGHDTVSWYQQALGQGPQFIFQYYEEEERQRGNFPDRFSGHQFPNYSSELNVNALLLGDSALYLCASSPMTSGILGGELFFGEGSRLTVL.